The clone carrying this T cell receptor beta chain was seen a few times. Its target is not known. The naive CD8 subset, CD45RO-negative cells positively selected for CCR7, excluded terminally differentiated effector memory CD45RA+ cells. The data were produced by immunoSEQ multiplex PCR, yet TCRdb's version contains in-frame clones alone and is incomplete. The sample includes about 820,000 clones, over 90% of them seen just once. The data were taken from a study of shared clonotypes between healthy human individuals. The V gene's germline CDR1 is SGHVS and CDR2 FQNEAQ. The CDR3 is 17 amino acids. Trimming cost V 3 bases and J 10 bases, with 25 bases left between them. Study-level findings and limits: The study found roughly 5% of naive CD4 clonotypes shared across a few donors.

The sequence was collected from a man in his thirties or forties in good health. The sequenced sample was naive CD8+ T cells sorted from blood. The chain links TRBV7-8 to TRBJ2-1; no firm D call. CDR3 nucleotides: TGTGCCAGCAGCTTCCCTGCTGATGGACCCCAGTATGGCGAGCAGTTCTTC. Protein product: CASSFPADGPQYGEQFF.